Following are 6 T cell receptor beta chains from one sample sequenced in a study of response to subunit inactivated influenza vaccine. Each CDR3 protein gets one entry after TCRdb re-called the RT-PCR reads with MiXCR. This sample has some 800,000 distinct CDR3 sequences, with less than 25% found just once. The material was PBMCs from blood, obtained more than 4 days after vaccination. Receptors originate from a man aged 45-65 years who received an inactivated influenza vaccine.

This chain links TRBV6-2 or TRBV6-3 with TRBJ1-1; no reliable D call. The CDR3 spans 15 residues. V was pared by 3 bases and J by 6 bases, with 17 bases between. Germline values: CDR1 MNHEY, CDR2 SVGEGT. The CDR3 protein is CASSYPQLLDAEAFF. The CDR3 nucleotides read TGTGCCAGCAGTTATCCACAACTTTTGGATGCTGAAGCTTTCTTT.

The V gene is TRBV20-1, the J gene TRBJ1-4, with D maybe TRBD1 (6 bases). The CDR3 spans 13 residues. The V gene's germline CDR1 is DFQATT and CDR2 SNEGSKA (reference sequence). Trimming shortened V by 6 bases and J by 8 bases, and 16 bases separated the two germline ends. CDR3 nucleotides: TGCAGTGCCAAACAGGGTACTTGGGAAAAACTGTTTTTT. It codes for CSAKQGTWEKLFF.

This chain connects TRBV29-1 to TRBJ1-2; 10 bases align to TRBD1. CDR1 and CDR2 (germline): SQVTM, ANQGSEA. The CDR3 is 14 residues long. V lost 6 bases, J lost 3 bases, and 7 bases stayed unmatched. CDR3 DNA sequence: TGCAGCGTCCTTGGACAGGGGGGGGACTATGGCTACACCTTC. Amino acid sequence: CSVLGQGGDYGYTF.

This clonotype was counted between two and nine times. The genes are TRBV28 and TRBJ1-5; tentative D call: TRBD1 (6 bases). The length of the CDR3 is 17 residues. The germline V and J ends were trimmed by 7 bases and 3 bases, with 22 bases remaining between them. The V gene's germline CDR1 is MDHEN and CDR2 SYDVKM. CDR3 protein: CASIRSGTNEFNQPQHF. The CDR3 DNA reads TGTGCCAGCATCCGATCCGGGACAAACGAATTCAATCAGCCCCAGCATTTT.

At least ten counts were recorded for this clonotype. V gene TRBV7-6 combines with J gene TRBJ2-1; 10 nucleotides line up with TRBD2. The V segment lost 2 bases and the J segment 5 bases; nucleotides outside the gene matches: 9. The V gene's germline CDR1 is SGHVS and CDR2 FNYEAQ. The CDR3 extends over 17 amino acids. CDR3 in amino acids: CASSLNLLAGSHNEQFF. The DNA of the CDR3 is TGTGCCAGCAGCTTAAATCTACTAGCGGGGTCCCACAATGAGCAGTTCTTC.

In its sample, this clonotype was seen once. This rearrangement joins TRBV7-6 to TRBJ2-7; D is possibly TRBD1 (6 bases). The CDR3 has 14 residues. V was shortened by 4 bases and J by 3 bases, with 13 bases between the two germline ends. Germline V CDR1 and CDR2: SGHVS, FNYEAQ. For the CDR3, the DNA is TGTGCCAGCAGCTCCCCTAAGGACAGCTACGAGCAGTACTTC. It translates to CASSSPKDSYEQYF. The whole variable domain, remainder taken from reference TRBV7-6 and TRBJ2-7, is GAGVSQSPRYKVTKRGQDVALRCDPISGHVSLYWYRQALGQGPEFLTYFNYEAQQDKSGLPNDRFSAERPEGSISTLTIQRTEQRDSAMYRCASSSPKDSYEQYFGPGTRLTVT.